Sequencing of this T cell receptor (beta chain) was carried out in a study of human T cells and chemical hapten exposure. The study's findings and limits: The immune response of these alopecia patients might not match healthy individuals'. Expanded TCR counts at PT1 went up together with patch test score, a positive correlation.

Time point here: patch test 3, about 24 weeks after DPC sensitization. This sample's treatment: therapeutic diphenylcyclopropenone sensitization with weekly scalp DPC. The template was total RNA from unfractionated whole blood. Germline assignment: CDR1 SQVTM and CDR2 ANQGSEA. The V gene end was trimmed by 5 bases and the J gene end by 2 bases; junction bases not matched to a gene: 6. The CDR3 sequence is 13 residues long. TCRdb ran MiXCR on the RACE reads and lists one entry per CDR3 protein. The sample yields 30,000 to 50,000 distinct CDR3 sequences, roughly 12% seen once. In regard to this clonotype: What it binds is unknown.

This clonotype was sampled from a middle-aged woman with alopecia areata. Some clones in this sample may be carry-over from other donors' samples. The sample here was whole blood, taken in connection with sensitization to the hapten diphenylcyclopropenone (DPC). The chain carries TRBV29-1 and TRBJ2-7; 7 nucleotides line up with TRBD1. The CDR3 reads CSVWTGGTYEQYF. CDR3 DNA: TGCAGCGTTTGGACAGGAGGTACCTACGAGCAGTACTTC.